The next 5 T cell receptor beta chains were all read from a single sample in a study of T cell clones after liver transplantation. TCRdb's copy holds only in-frame clones and misses some; the assay was immunoSEQ multiplex PCR. The sample includes 45,000 or so clones, 86% of them seen just once. Sequenced material: CD4+ T cells from blood, taken 24 months after liver transplant. These receptors all stem from a human patient who received a liver transplant. The T cells may come from the graft donor.

The chain couples TRBV5-1 to TRBJ2-1, with 8 bases that match TRBD2. The germline gives CDR1 SGHRS, CDR2 YFSETQ. With V trimmed by 0 bases and J by 5 bases, 13 bases remained unmatched. The CDR3 extends over 18 amino acids. The CDR3 sequence: CASSLEVARIAGNNEQFF. The CDR3 bases are TGCGCCAGCAGCTTGGAGGTGGCGAGAATAGCGGGAAACAATGAGCAGTTCTTC.

This chain uses TRBV6-5 with TRBJ2-1; 8 positions agree with TRBD1. V dropped 7 bases and J dropped 6; count of bases not matched to a gene: 11. In germline, CDR1 is MNHEY, CDR2 SVGAGI. The CDR3 has 15 residues. The CDR3 DNA is TGTGCCAGCACCCGTGACAGGGGCAATTCCAATGAGCAGTTCTTC. This translates into CASTRDRGNSNEQFF.

V usage is TRBV19 and J usage is TRBJ1-5; D may be TRBD1 (5 bases). V was trimmed by 1 base and J by 8 bases, leaving 21 bases between them. Germline CDR1 and CDR2: LNHDA and SQIVND (reference sequence). CDR3 length equals 17 residues. Here the CDR3 DNA reads TGTGCCAGTAGTATAGGGGCAGGGTTTGACTTTTTTAAGCCCCAGCATTTT. Translated: CASSIGAGFDFFKPQHF.

The chain recombines TRBV6-5 with TRBJ2-3; 9 bases are a match to TRBD2. With V trimmed by 7 bases and J by 0 bases, 5 bases remained unmatched. The germline CDR1 and CDR2 sequences are MNHEY and SVGAGI. There are 15 residues in the CDR3. CDR3 in DNA: TGTGCCAGCACCAGTACTAGCGGGAGCACAGATACGCAGTATTTT. Translation gives CASTSTSGSTDTQYF.

The chain is built from TRBV19 and TRBJ2-7, with TRBD1 matching over 8 bases. CDR1 LNHDA and CDR2 SQIVND come from the germline V gene (reference sequence). J lost 0 bases, V lost 5 bases, and 18 bases had no gene match. The CDR3 covers 19 residues. The CDR3 DNA reads as TGTGCCAGTAGTGACCCAGGGGGCCAAAGAGGCAGGAGCTCCTACGAGCAGTACTTC. Amino acid sequence: CASSDPGGQRGRSSYEQYF.